These 16 T cell receptor beta chains came from one sample sequenced in a study of CD8 T cells in ankylosing spondylitis. Via MiXCR, TCRdb re-called the 5' RACE reads, giving one row per CDR3 protein. The data show 250,000 to 400,000 distinct CDR3 sequences, roughly 12% seen once. Sequenced input: blood, either unsorted or a sorted T cell fraction (not recorded which). These receptor sequences come from a female donor with ankylosing spondylitis or in good health (not recorded which).

This clonotype appeared many times. The rearrangement links TRBV20-1 to TRBJ1-5; D ambiguous. CDR3 length equals 15 residues. The germline CDR1 and CDR2 sequences are DFQATT and SNEGSKA (reference sequence). Trimming stripped 0 bases from V and 5 bases from J, with 14 bases between. The CDR3 region is CSAREAVGSYQPQHF. CDR3 coding DNA: TGCAGTGCTAGAGAAGCAGTTGGGTCCTATCAGCCCCAGCATTTT.

This clonotype was detected only a few times. The chain recombines TRBV28 with TRBJ2-5; TRBD1 agrees at 8 bases. V shed 6 bases, J shed 2 bases, and the junction held 8 bases outside the gene matches. The germline CDR1 and CDR2 sequences are MDHEN and SYDVKM. The CDR3 is 15 residues long. The CDR3 DNA reads as TGTGCCAGCAGCTCCTCTCGACAGGGGCAAGAGACCCAGTACTTC. This sequence encodes CASSSSRQGQETQYF.

To note about this clonotype: A much larger clone is a single base away; this may be a read error. The gene calls are TRBV7-2 and TRBJ1-1; the D gene is possibly TRBD1 (5 bases). CDR1 is SGHTA, CDR2 FQGNSA, per germline. This CDR3 has 15 residues. DNA of the CDR3: TGTGCCAGCAGCTTGTCCCGGGACGTGAACACTGGAGCTTTCTTT. It specifies CASSLSRDVNTGAFF.

This clonotype was seen a handful of times. This sequence joins TRBV28 and TRBJ2-5; 11 bases map to TRBD1. CDR1 is MDHEN, CDR2 SYDVKM, per germline. This CDR3 contains 12 residues. V lost 10 bases to trimming and J lost 4 bases; unmatched junction nucleotides: 2. The CDR3, as DNA: TGTGCCACAGGGACAGGGGGAGAGACCCAGTACTTC. Its protein product is CATGTGGETQYF.

This rearrangement joins TRBV5-1 to TRBJ2-3; D is possibly TRBD2 (5 bases). This CDR3 region has 14 residues. V was trimmed by 4 bases and J by 3 bases, leaving 12 bases between them. Germline V lookup: CDR1 SGHRS, CDR2 YFSETQ. In DNA, the CDR3 is TGCGCCAGCAGCCACCGGACTCAGACAGATACGCAGTATTTT. Protein product: CASSHRTQTDTQYF. The whole variable domain, filled in from reference TRBV5-1 and TRBJ2-3, reads KAGVTQTPRYLIKTRGQQVTLSCSPISGHRSVSWYQQTPGQGLQFLFEYFSETQRNKGNFPGRFSGRQFSNSRSEMNVSTLELGDSALYLCASSHRTQTDTQYFGPGTRLTVL.

This clonotype was seen many times. V usage is TRBV29-1 and J usage is TRBJ2-3; D call uncertain. Germline CDR1 is SQVTM and CDR2 is ANQGSEA. This CDR3 spans 11 amino acids. V lost 4 bases, J lost 3 bases, and 5 bases lay in between. CDR3 nucleotides: TGCAGCGTTGCCACAACAGATACGCAGTATTTT. Translated: CSVATTDTQYF.

This clonotype was detected many times. J is TRBJ2-1 and V is TRBV12-3 or TRBV12-4; D may be TRBD2 (6 bases). CDR3 length: 16 amino acids. Trimming took off 6 bases at V and 2 bases at J, with 17 bases between the two ends. DNA of the CDR3: TGTGCCAGCAGCCCCCACAGCGGGCCTACCTACAATGAGCAGTTCTTC. Protein sequence: CASSPHSGPTYNEQFF.

V and J are TRBV5-1 and TRBJ2-3; 9 bases are a match to TRBD2. CDR1 is SGHRS and CDR2 is YFSETQ in the germline V gene. The CDR3 is 16 amino acids. Germline trimming cut 0 bases from V and 5 bases from J; bases unmatched to any gene: 7. The CDR3 bases are TGCGCCAGCAGCTTGGCCGCGGGAGGGCCTGGAGATACGCAGTATTTT. Its translation is CASSLAAGGPGDTQYF.

The chain links TRBV19 to TRBJ1-2; 7 positions agree with TRBD1. The CDR3 has 16 residues. J lost 4 bases, V lost 4 bases, and 12 bases had no gene match. Germline loops: CDR1 LNHDA, CDR2 SQIVND (reference sequence). The CDR3, as DNA: TGTGCCAGTAGTACACCAGGGGGACAGCCCACCTATGGCTACACCTTC. Protein product: CASSTPGGQPTYGYTF.

The chain couples TRBV19 to TRBJ1-2; TRBD1 might be the D (5 bases). The length of the CDR3 is 13 residues. Per germline, CDR1 LNHDA and CDR2 SQIVND (reference sequence). Trimming removed 9 bases from V and 7 bases from J, with 18 bases in between. The chain's CDR3 is CASGTDSFFGYTF. CDR3 DNA: TGTGCCAGCGGGACCGACAGTTTCTTTGGCTACACCTTC.

This clonotype appeared a few times. The V gene is TRBV5-1, the J gene TRBJ2-5; 9 bases match TRBD2. The germline CDR1 and CDR2 sequences are SGHRS and YFSETQ. The CDR3 sequence is 15 residues long. V was clipped by 3 bases and J by 2 bases; unmatched bases: 5. CDR3 sequence (DNA): TGCGCCAGCAGCTATACTCTAGCGGGGCAAGAGACCCAGTACTTC. Protein sequence: CASSYTLAGQETQYF. Together with reference TRBV5-1 and TRBJ2-5, the CDR3 gives the full variable domain: KAGVTQTPRYLIKTRGQQVTLSCSPISGHRSVSWYQQTPGQGLQFLFEYFSETQRNKGNFPGRFSGRQFSNSRSEMNVSTLELGDSALYLCASSYTLAGQETQYFGPGTRLLVL.

This clonotype was detected many times. The chain has TRBV6-4 and TRBJ2-2; weak D call: TRBD2 (5 bases). V was trimmed by 6 bases and J by 1 base, leaving 24 bases between them. This CDR3 region has 19 residues. The germline V gene has CDR1 MRHNA and CDR2 SNTAGT. The CDR3 here is CASSSLAAGYRLNTGELFF. The CDR3 DNA follows: TGTGCCAGCAGCTCCCTGGCTGCGGGCTACCGACTGAACACCGGGGAGCTGTTTTTT.

This clonotype has a handful of counts. The genes are TRBV5-1 and TRBJ2-7, with 9 bases identical to TRBD2. V was clipped by 0 bases and J by 4 bases; unmatched bases: 5. The CDR3 spans 15 residues. Per the germline V gene, CDR1 is SGHRS and CDR2 is YFSETQ. The CDR3: CASSLVAGGLYEQYF. The CDR3, as DNA: TGCGCCAGCAGCTTGGTCGCGGGGGGGCTTTACGAGCAGTACTTC.

In this sample, this clonotype turned up many times. The CDR3 region has the DNA TGCAGCGCAAACCACCCCTTGGGGGCCCCCAATGAGCAGTTCTTC. Amino acids: CSANHPLGAPNEQFF. V is TRBV29-1 and J is TRBJ2-1, with D possibly matching TRBD1 (6 bases). The ends were cut back, 7 bases at V and 6 bases at J, with 22 bases in the middle. The CDR3 is 15 amino acids. Germline lookup yields CDR1 SQVTM and CDR2 ANQGSEA.

There are many counts of this clonotype. Its ends do not fully match the called genes, so a read error is possible. The chain carries TRBV20-1 and TRBJ1-1; weak D call: TRBD1 (6 bases). The CDR3 runs to 14 residues. Germline lookup yields CDR1 DFQATT and CDR2 SNEGSKA (reference sequence). In DNA form, the CDR3 reads TGCAGTGCTAGAGAGGGGACACGTAACATTGAAGCTTTCTTT. The encoded protein is CSAREGTRNIEAFF.

J is TRBJ2-1 and V is TRBV12-3 or TRBV12-4, with TRBD2 matching 8 bases. With 4 bases clipped from V and 8 bases from J, the junction kept 4 bases outside the gene matches. The CDR3 spans 13 residues. The DNA for the CDR3 is TGTGCCAGCAGTTCTGGACTAGCCTATGAGCAGTTCTTC. As protein: CASSSGLAYEQFF.